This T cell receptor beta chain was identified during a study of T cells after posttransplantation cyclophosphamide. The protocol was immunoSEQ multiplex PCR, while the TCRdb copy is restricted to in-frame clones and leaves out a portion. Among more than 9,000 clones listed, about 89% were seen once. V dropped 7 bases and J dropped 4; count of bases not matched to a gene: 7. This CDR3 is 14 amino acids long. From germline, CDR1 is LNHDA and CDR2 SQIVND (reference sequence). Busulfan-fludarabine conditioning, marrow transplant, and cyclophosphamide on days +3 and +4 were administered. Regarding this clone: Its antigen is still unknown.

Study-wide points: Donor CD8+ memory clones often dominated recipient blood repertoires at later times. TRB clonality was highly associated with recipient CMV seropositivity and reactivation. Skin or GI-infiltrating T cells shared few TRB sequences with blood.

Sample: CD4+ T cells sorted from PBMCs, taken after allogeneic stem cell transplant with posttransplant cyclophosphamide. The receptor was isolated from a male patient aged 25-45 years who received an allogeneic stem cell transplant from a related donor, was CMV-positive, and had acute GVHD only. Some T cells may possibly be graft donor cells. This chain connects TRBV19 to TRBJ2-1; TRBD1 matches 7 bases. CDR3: CASTEGAVYNEQFF. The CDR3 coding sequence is TGTGCCAGTACCGAGGGGGCGGTATACAATGAGCAGTTCTTC.